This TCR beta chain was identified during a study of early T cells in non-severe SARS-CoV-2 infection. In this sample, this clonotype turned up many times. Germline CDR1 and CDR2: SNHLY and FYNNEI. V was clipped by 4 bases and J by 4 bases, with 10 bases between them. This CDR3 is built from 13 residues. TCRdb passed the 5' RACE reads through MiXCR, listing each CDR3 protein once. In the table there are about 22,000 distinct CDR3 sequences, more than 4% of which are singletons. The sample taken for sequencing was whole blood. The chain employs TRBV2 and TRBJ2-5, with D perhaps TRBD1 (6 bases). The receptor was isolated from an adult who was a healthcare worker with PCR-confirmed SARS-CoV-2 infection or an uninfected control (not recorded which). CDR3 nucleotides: TGTGCCAGCAGTGGAGACAGGCCAGAGACCCAGTACTTC. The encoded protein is CASSGDRPETQYF. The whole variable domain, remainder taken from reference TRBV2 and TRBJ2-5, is EPEVTQTPSHQVTQMGQEVILRCVPISNHLYFYWYRQILGQKVEFLVSFYNNEISEKSEIFDDQFSVERPDGSNFTLKIRSTKLEDSAMYFCASSGDRPETQYFGPGTRLLVL.